This passage covers 17 T cell receptor beta chains from one sample sequenced in a study of CD8 T cells in ankylosing spondylitis. In TCRdb, the 5' RACE reads were re-called with MiXCR into one record per CDR3 protein. The sample consists of 200,000 to 250,000 distinct CDR3 sequences, more than 25% of them appearing once. The specimen sequenced was blood, either unsorted or a sorted T cell fraction (not recorded which). The receptors were gathered from a male donor with ankylosing spondylitis or in good health (not recorded which).

The sample holds many counts of this clonotype. The gene calls are TRBV4-1 and TRBJ1-4, with 8 bases fitting TRBD1. Germline V lookup: CDR1 MGHRA, CDR2 YSYEKL. The V segment lost 3 bases and the J segment 7 bases; nucleotides outside the gene matches: 7. The CDR3 sequence is 15 residues long. Here the CDR3 DNA reads TGCGCCAGCAGCCACCCGGACAGGGAGGGTGAAAAACTGTTTTTT. Its translation is CASSHPDREGEKLFF.

This clonotype was seen many times. The chain employs TRBV5-1 and TRBJ2-1, with 9 positions matching TRBD1. CDR3 length equals 17 residues. Germline assignment: CDR1 SGHRS and CDR2 YFSETQ. Losses at the gene ends were 1 base for V and 5 bases for J; bases not matched to a gene: 10. The CDR3 nucleotides are TGCGCCAGCAGCTTGAGTTTGACAGGGGGTCACGACAATGAGCAGTTCTTC. This gives the protein CASSLSLTGGHDNEQFF.

The rearrangement joins TRBV20-1 to TRBJ2-3; 8 bases map to TRBD2. V was pared by 3 bases and J by 6 bases, with 2 bases of the junction left unmatched. Germline V lookup: CDR1 DFQATT, CDR2 SNEGSKA (reference sequence). The CDR3 has 12 amino acids. The CDR3 bases are TGCAGTGCTAGTCCGGGGGGGGATACGCAGTATTTT. It specifies CSASPGGDTQYF.

The chain is built from TRBV18 and TRBJ1-6; 7 bases line up with TRBD1. CDR1 is KGHSH and CDR2 is LQKENI in the germline V gene. Trimming removed 2 bases from V and 10 bases from J; junction bases left unmatched: 8. CDR3 length equals 15 residues. The CDR3 here is CASSPAGTEKSPLHF. CDR3 sequence (DNA): TGTGCCAGCTCACCAGCCGGGACAGAGAAGTCACCCCTCCACTTT.

This clonotype was seen ten or more times. V gene TRBV5-1 combines with J gene TRBJ2-7, with TRBD1 as a possible D gene (5 bases). V lost 4 bases, J lost 2 bases, and 7 bases lay in between. This CDR3 region has 12 residues. Germline V gene data show CDR1 as SGHRS and CDR2 as YFSETQ. The CDR3 DNA sequence: TGCGCCAGCAGCAAGGACACCTACGAGCAGTACTTC. It yields the protein CASSKDTYEQYF.

The J gene is TRBJ2-7, the V gene TRBV5-1, with D tentatively TRBD2 (5 bases). Germline lookup yields CDR1 SGHRS and CDR2 YFSETQ. CDR3 length: 17 residues. The ends were cut back, 1 base at V and 1 base at J, with 18 bases in the middle. CDR3 sequence reads: CASSLFGGRQQSYEQYF. CDR3 bases: TGCGCCAGCAGCTTGTTCGGAGGAAGGCAGCAGTCCTACGAGCAGTACTTC.

Comment on this clonotype: A much larger clone is a single base away; this may be a read error. The chain joins TRBV7-9 to TRBJ2-3; tentative D call: TRBD1 (5 bases). The germline V gene has CDR1 SEHNR and CDR2 FQNEAQ (reference sequence). Trimming left V 5 bases short and J 5 bases short, with 20 bases between. This CDR3 spans 16 amino acids. The CDR3 DNA follows: TGTGCCAGCAGCCCGACAGTGGGGCGAACCAAAGATACGCAGTATTTT. Translating it yields CASSPTVGRTKDTQYF.

This clonotype was observed a few times. The rearrangement links TRBV10-3 to TRBJ2-7; 13 positions match TRBD2. Germline loops: CDR1 ENHRY, CDR2 SYGVKD. The V gene end was trimmed by 0 bases and the J gene end by 3 bases; junction bases not matched to a gene: 5. The CDR3 is 17 residues long. The CDR3 protein is CAISESWTSGSHYEQYF. The CDR3 region has the DNA TGTGCCATCAGTGAGTCGTGGACTAGCGGGAGCCACTACGAGCAGTACTTC.

This clonotype was seen ten or more times. V usage is TRBV12-3 or TRBV12-4 and J usage is TRBJ1-6; perhaps TRBD1 as D (5 bases). Trimming removed 3 bases from V and 7 bases from J, with 16 bases in between. The CDR3 length is 16 residues. CDR3 in amino acids: CASSFRGGKGNSPLHF. For the CDR3, the DNA is TGTGCCAGCAGTTTCCGTGGGGGTAAGGGCAATTCACCCCTCCACTTT.

Ten or more counts support this clonotype. The J gene is TRBJ2-1, the V gene TRBV11-2; tentatively, D is TRBD2 (6 bases). Trimming removed 7 bases from V and 6 bases from J, with 19 bases in between. CDR3 length: 15 residues. The germline V gene has CDR1 SGHAT and CDR2 FQNNGV. The DNA for the CDR3 is TGTGCCAGCAACCCCGGCAGACTAGTTCCCAATGAGCAGTTCTTC. It codes for CASNPGRLVPNEQFF.

The rearrangement links TRBV12-3 or TRBV12-4 to TRBJ2-1, with D unclear. The length of the CDR3 is 16 residues. Trimming pared 1 base from V and 0 bases from J, leaving 10 bases between. CDR3 amino acids: CASSLVLLYSYNEQFF. DNA of the CDR3: TGTGCCAGCAGTTTAGTATTACTGTACTCCTACAATGAGCAGTTCTTC.

This clonotype was recorded at least ten times. The chain has TRBV7-6 and TRBJ2-7; 9 nucleotides align to TRBD2. The ends lost 5 bases at V and 0 bases at J; junction bases unmatched: 8. The CDR3 has 16 amino acids. CDR1 SGHVS and CDR2 FNYEAQ come from the germline V gene. The CDR3 here is CASSPSPSGNSYEQYF. CDR3 nucleotide sequence: TGTGCCAGCAGCCCGAGCCCTAGCGGGAACTCCTACGAGCAGTACTTC.

This clonotype was counted only a few times. This rearrangement joins TRBV4-1 to TRBJ2-3; D remains ambiguous. Germline CDR1 is MGHRA and CDR2 is YSYEKL. This CDR3 comprises 13 residues. V was cut by 0 bases and J by 5 bases, with 6 bases left in between. The CDR3 region is CASSQESRDTQYF. For the CDR3, the DNA is TGCGCCAGCAGCCAAGAAAGTAGAGATACGCAGTATTTT.

The chain couples TRBV7-2 to TRBJ2-7; 7 nucleotides agree with TRBD1. Germline CDR1 reads SGHTA; CDR2 reads FQGNSA. The CDR3 length is 14 residues. The trim removed 2 bases at V and 3 bases at J, leaving 4 bases unmatched. CDR3 nucleotide sequence: TGTGCCAGCAGCTTAAACCCAGGGGGCTACGAGCAGTACTTC. Translation gives CASSLNPGGYEQYF. Full variable domain (rest looked up from reference TRBV7-2 and TRBJ2-7): GAGVSQSPSNKVTEKGKDVELRCDPISGHTALYWYRQSLGQGLEFLIYFQGNSAPDKSGLPSDRFSAERTGGSVSTLTIQRTQQEDSAVYLCASSLNPGGYEQYFGPGTRLTVT.

V and J are TRBV20-1 and TRBJ2-7; 11 positions match TRBD1. J was trimmed by 6 bases and V by 0 bases; bases with no gene match: 4. Germline CDR1 is DFQATT and CDR2 is SNEGSKA (reference sequence). The CDR3 spans 14 residues. The CDR3 nucleotides read TGCAGTGCTAGAGATCTGGGACAGGGGGTCGAGCAGTACTTC. Translated: CSARDLGQGVEQYF.

V gene TRBV10-3 combines with J gene TRBJ2-3; D is possibly TRBD1 or TRBD2 (6 bases each). V lost 3 bases to trimming and J lost 1 base, with 17 bases between them. Per germline, CDR1 ENHRY and CDR2 SYGVKD. The CDR3 spans 17 residues. The CDR3 DNA reads as TGTGCCATCAGTGATGGGGGCGGAGGGAGCGGCACAGATACGCAGTATTTT. Translating it yields CAISDGGGGSGTDTQYF.

CDR3 sequence reads: CASTTGDTGELFF. The CDR3 bases are TGCGCCAGCACGACAGGGGACACCGGGGAGCTGTTTTTT. The chain carries TRBV5-1 and TRBJ2-2, with 8 positions matching TRBD1. The CDR3 is 13 residues long. The ends lost 6 bases at V and 3 bases at J; junction bases unmatched: 1. The V gene's germline CDR1 is SGHRS and CDR2 YFSETQ.